The source of this T cell receptor beta chain is a study of cytomegalovirus exposure and HLA in healthy donors. This PCR relied on a set of 60 Vbeta primers and 13 Jbeta primers. Here immunoSEQ multiplex PCR was the method, and the copy in TCRdb shows in-frame clones only, minus some. The sample holds approximately 210,000 clones, roughly 80% seen once. V was pared by 2 bases and J by 6 bases, with 16 bases of the junction left unmatched. CDR3 length equals 17 residues. CDR1 is SGHAT, CDR2 FQDESV, per germline (reference sequence). The receptor was isolated from a male donor in good health and CMV-seropositive. The rearrangement links TRBV11-1 to TRBJ2-7; 7 bases are a match to TRBD2. Source material: PBMCs. CDR3 bases: TGTGCCAGCAGCTTATCCGCCGTAGTCAGCGGGATCTCCGAGCAGTACTTC. Protein sequence: CASSLSAVVSGISEQYF.